This T cell receptor beta chain derives from a study of OX40 agonist ivuxolimab in advanced cancers. Study-level background: Earlier treatment with anti-PD-1, anti-PD-L1 or anti-CTLA-4 was permitted, and 30% to 40% had received some.

Libraries were prepared by immunoSEQ multiplex PCR; TCRdb keeps only in-frame clonotypes and omits some of them. The sample has 99,000 or so clones; roughly 80% are singletons. Study conclusions and caveats: Among the lowest levels of clonal expansion were found in partial responders at 0.1-3.0 mg/kg. On average, a greater number of expanded clones characterised CD8+ T cells relative to CD4+.

Individuals having autoimmune disease history or systemic immunosuppression were not enrolled. With respect to this clone: No antigen is known for it.

This CDR3 has 14 residues. Germline-derived CDR1 and CDR2 are SGHAT and FQNNGV. The ends were cut back, 1 base at V and 3 bases at J, with 10 bases in the middle. The sample in question was CD4+ or CD8+ T cells sorted from blood, obtained in a trial of the OX40 agonist ivuxolimab. This chain uses TRBV11-2 with TRBJ2-7; D is perhaps TRBD2 (5 bases). The TCR originated in an adult with an advanced solid tumor such as melanoma, head and neck, liver or kidney cancer. The CDR3: CASSLATGNYEQYF. The DNA for the CDR3 is TGTGCCAGCAGCTTAGCGACGGGAAACTACGAGCAGTACTTC. Full variable domain (outside the CDR3, taken from reference TRBV11-2 and TRBJ2-7): EAGVAQSPRYKIIEKRQSVAFWCNPISGHATLYWYQQILGQGPKLLIQFQNNGVVDDSQLPKDRFSAERLKGVDSTLKIQPAKLEDSAVYLCASSLATGNYEQYFGPGTRLTVT.